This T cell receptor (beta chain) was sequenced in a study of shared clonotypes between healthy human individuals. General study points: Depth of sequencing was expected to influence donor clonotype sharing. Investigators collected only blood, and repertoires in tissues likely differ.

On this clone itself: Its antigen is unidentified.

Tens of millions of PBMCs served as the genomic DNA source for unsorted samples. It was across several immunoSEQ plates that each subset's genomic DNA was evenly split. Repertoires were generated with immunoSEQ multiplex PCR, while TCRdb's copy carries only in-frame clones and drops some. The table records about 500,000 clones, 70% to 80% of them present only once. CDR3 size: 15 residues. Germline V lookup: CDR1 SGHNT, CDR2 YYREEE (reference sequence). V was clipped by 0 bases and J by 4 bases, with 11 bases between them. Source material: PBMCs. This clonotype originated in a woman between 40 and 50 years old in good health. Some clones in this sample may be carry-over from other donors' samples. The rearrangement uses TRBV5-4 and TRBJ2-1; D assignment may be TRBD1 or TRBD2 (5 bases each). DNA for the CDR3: TGTGCCAGCAGCTTGGGGGGCGGGCCTTACAATGAGCAGTTCTTC. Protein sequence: CASSLGGGPYNEQFF.